This TCR beta chain was recorded in a study of T-cell memory formation after mild COVID-19. Study findings and constraints: The authors did not confirm SARS-CoV-2 specificity of second-wave clones peaking day 37. Day 15 to 85 contracting clones showed balanced CD4/CD8; later expanders leaned CD4+.

The CDR3 is 18 residues long. The V segment lost 0 bases and the J segment 4 bases; nucleotides outside the gene matches: 13. Germline CDR1 is DFQATT and CDR2 is SNEGSKA (reference sequence). This clonotype was picked up a small number of times. Its matching antigen is unknown. A 5'RACE reaction primed in the constant segment made cDNA libraries of TCR alpha and TCR beta, and these carried sample barcodes and UMIs. TCRdb re-called the 5' RACE reads through MiXCR, storing one row per CDR3 protein. The repertoire has some 130,000 distinct CDR3 sequences, 15% to 20% of them found once; the top ten carry approximately 13%.

The sequencing sample was made of PBMCs or a T cell subset sorted from them (not recorded which). The V gene is TRBV20-1, the J gene TRBJ2-3, with 10 bases aligning to TRBD2. The source is an adult woman who had mild COVID-19 (a few samples of this study predate the infection). Cell type and time point are not known. The CDR3 protein is CSARDPAGGPWGPDTQYF. The CDR3 DNA follows: TGCAGTGCTAGAGATCCAGCGGGAGGGCCATGGGGCCCAGATACGCAGTATTTT.